This T cell receptor beta chain was sequenced for a study of blood T cell repertoires in COVID-19 (dated by TCRdb to about 2020). For context, the study as a whole: Samples covering the acute and convalescent phases of COVID-19 were provided by collaborators in the United States, Italy and Spain. The material from the prospective study consisted of cDNA or gDNA derived from T cells, B-cell-depleted T cells, or PBMCs. Deeply sampled blood TCRbeta repertoires from subjects exposed to, actively infected with, or recovered from COVID-19 were included in the dataset. The repertoires were released in a freely available public database intended as a resource for research on the immune response to SARS-CoV-2. The samples were drawn from two sources: the first 160 participants of the ongoing ImmuneRACE study, and 950 to 1,500 subjects contributed by 6 global collaborators. Sample metadata almost always included a de-identified subject ID, COVID-19 status, age in years and sex. HLA class I and class II types, where available, came from metadata supplied by the sample provider rather than from assay-based typing.

Worth noting for this clone: The specificity of this receptor is unknown. Per-nucleotide qualities are absent, and no much larger clonotype sits a single base away.

Study-wide conclusions, independent of this receptor: How much clinical and demographic metadata was included differed by source and by participant, and the metadata was provided uncurated.

TCRbeta CDR3 regions were amplified from genomic DNA by means of the immunoSEQ Assay, a bias-controlled multiplex PCR. Concerning the study's data processing: Nucleated cell counts per sample were estimated from amplification of reference gene primers within the assay. Sequence reads were collapsed and filtered to measure the absolute abundance of every unique TCRbeta CDR3 rearrangement. For each sample, productive Simpson clonality was calculated as the square root of Simpson's diversity index across productive rearrangements. Entries here come from immuneACCESS through TCRdb and include only in-frame sequences with V and J called. Some clones fail to appear in such tables; in the studies checked, an unresolved V gene covers under half of the shortfall, and the cause of the remainder is unknown. That table supplies the V and J calls and clone size; D and trimming were determined from the DNA. The sample profile shows under 60,000 clones; under 95% of them were found once. Under 4.5% of the sample is held by the ten biggest clonotypes.

The collaborating institutions used their own protocols to collect whole blood in K2EDTA tubes. For TCRbeta analysis, collaborator samples were shipped as frozen whole blood, as isolated PBMCs, or as DNA extracted from either sample type. The clonotype comes from a human donor in a cohort sampled during active COVID-19. Source material: peripheral blood.

The encoded CDR3 is CSVDKTGMNTEAFF. The DNA sequence is TGCAGCGTTGATAAGACAGGCATGAACACTGAAGCTTTCTTT. The rearranged chain carries TRBV29-1 and TRBJ1-1; TRBD1 is a possible D gene, resting on 6 matching bases. CDR1 SQVTM and CDR2 ANQGSEA were looked up in the germline V gene. The germline ends are 11 bases apart after V is trimmed by 3 bases and J by 0 bases. The CDR3 contains 14 residues, cysteine and phenylalanine counted. Left in the record is the CDR3 DNA by itself, 42 bases read in frame from the first base.